This T cell receptor (beta chain) stems from a study of blood T cell repertoires in COVID-19. Clones were sequenced by immunoSEQ multiplex PCR, and TCRdb holds only the in-frame ones, with some missing. The repertoire consists of about 140,000 clones, with about 90% occurring once and the leading ten covering over 9.5%. This clone showed up many times. Germline assignment: CDR1 MRHNA and CDR2 SNTAGT. This CDR3 has 13 amino acids. V lost 3 bases and J lost 5, with 5 bases in between. The sample consisted of peripheral blood. This sequence originates from a man aged 55 to 70 with active or convalescent COVID-19. V and J are TRBV6-4 and TRBJ1-6; D remains ambiguous. CDR3 nucleotide sequence: TGTGCCAGCAGTGAACGGGATAATTCACCCCTCCACTTT. It yields the protein CASSERDNSPLHF.